This TCR beta chain came from a study of CD8 T cells in Susac syndrome. With respect to this clonotype: Its specificity is not known.

Random-hexamer reverse transcription was applied to about 0.45 to 1 ug RNA. immunoSEQ multiplex PCR amplified TCR beta CDR3 across 54 Vbeta, 13 Jbeta. TCRdb re-derived calls from the immunoSEQ multiplex PCR reads in MiXCR, one entry per CDR3 protein. The table includes some 300,000 distinct CDR3 sequences, roughly 90% detected once. Study-level results: The relatively small number of individuals in the TCR sequencing and HLA analysis was acknowledged by the study.

Germline CDR1 is MNHEY and CDR2 is SVGAGI. The CDR3 covers 14 residues. V lost 0 bases, J lost 5 bases, and 8 bases lay in between. The multiple sclerosis control group comprised treatment-naive patients with stable or active relapsing-remitting disease. TEMRA cells were FACS-enriched and CD8+ and CD4+ T cells negatively isolated. The chain is built from TRBV6-5 and TRBJ2-1; no reliable D call. Input material: CD8+ T cells from PBMCs. The receptor comes from a human donor with multiple sclerosis. The CDR3 is CASSYSARHNEQFF. CDR3 bases: TGTGCCAGCAGTTACTCGGCTAGACACAATGAGCAGTTCTTC.